This T cell receptor (beta chain) was identified in a study of T-cell memory formation after mild COVID-19. General study findings and limits: There were some responding clones in pre-infection memory, which suggested that cross-reactive memory had joined.

Trimming stripped 1 base from V and 3 bases from J, with 10 bases between. From germline, CDR1 is SEHNR and CDR2 FQNEAQ (reference sequence). The CDR3 runs 14 residues. This clonotype was observed at least ten times. As yet, its antigen is unknown. Employing constant-segment primers, 5'RACE generated TCR alpha and TCR beta cDNA libraries bearing sample barcodes and UMIs. TCRdb reprocessed the 5' RACE reads via MiXCR and lists one record per CDR3 protein. The table includes 450,000 or so distinct CDR3 sequences, 20% detected once. This clonotype was sampled from an adult woman who had mild COVID-19 (a few samples of this study predate the infection). Cell type and time point are not known. V gene TRBV7-9 combines with J gene TRBJ2-7; D uncertain. Sequencing input: PBMCs or a T cell subset sorted from them (not recorded which). The CDR3 protein is CASSLVGAYYEQYF. The CDR3 DNA reads as TGTGCCAGCAGCTTAGTTGGAGCCTACTACGAGCAGTACTTC.